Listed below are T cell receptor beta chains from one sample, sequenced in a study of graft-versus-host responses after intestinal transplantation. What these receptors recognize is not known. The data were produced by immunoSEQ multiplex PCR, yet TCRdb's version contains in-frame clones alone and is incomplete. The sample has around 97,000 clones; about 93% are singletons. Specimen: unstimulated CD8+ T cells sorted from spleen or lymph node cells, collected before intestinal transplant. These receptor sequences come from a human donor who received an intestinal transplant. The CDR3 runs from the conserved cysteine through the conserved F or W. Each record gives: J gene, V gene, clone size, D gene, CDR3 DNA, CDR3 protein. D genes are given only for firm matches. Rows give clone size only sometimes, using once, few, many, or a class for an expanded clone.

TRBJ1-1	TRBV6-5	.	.	TGTGCCAGCAGCCGAGAGGCCAGCCCGAACACTGAAGCTTTCTTT	CASSREASPNTEAFF
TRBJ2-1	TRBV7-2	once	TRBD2	TGTGCCAGCAGTCGGACTAGCGGGGCCCCCTACAATGAGCAGTTCTTC	CASSRTSGAPYNEQFF
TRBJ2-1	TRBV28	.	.	TGTGCCAGCAGCACTATTTCGGGTGGGAATGAGCAGTTCTTC	CASSTISGGNEQFF
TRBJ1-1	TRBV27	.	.	TGTGCCAGCAGTCGCACCGGGACGGAGACCTATGAAGCTTTCTTT	CASSRTGTETYEAFF
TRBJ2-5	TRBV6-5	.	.	TGTGCCAGCAGCCCCTCGCAGGGGCTTGAGACCCAGTACTTC	CASSPSQGLETQYF
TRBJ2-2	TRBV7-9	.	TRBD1	TGTGCCAGCAGCGACAGGGCGAACACCGGGGAGCTGTTTTTT	CASSDRANTGELFF
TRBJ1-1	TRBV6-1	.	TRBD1	TGTGCCAGCAGTGATCAGGGGGTTAGGACTGAAGCTTTCTTT	CASSDQGVRTEAFF
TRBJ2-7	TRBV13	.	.	TGTGCCAGCAGCCTGGGACCTTCGGACGAGCAGTACTTC	CASSLGPSDEQYF
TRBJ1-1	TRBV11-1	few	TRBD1	TGTGCCAGCAGCTTAGCCCAGGGGGCTGAAGCTTTCTTT	CASSLAQGAEAFF
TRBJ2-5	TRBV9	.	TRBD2	TGTGCCAGCAGCGTGGGTAGCGGGCTCCAAGAGACCCAGTACTTC	CASSVGSGLQETQYF
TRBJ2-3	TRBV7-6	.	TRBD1	TGTGCCAGCAGCCCGGGAGGGTTGGGACAGGGGGCGAGAGGAGATACGCAGTATTTT	CASSPGGLGQGARGDTQYF
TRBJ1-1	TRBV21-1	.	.	TGTGCCAGCAGCAAAGGGTGCGGAATACGCCCACACAGTGAAGCTTTCTTT	CASSKGCGIRPHSEAFF
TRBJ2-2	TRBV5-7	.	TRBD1	TGTGCCAGCAGACCGGGACAGATACTCACCGGGGAGCTGTTTTTT	CASRPGQILTGELFF
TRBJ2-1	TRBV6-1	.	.	TGTGCCAGCAGTGAAGCGGGCAGGCTTTCCAATGAGCAGTTCTTC	CASSEAGRLSNEQFF
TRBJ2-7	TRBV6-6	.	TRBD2	TGTGCCAGCAGTCCAGCGGGATCCTACGAGCAGTACTTC	CASSPAGSYEQYF
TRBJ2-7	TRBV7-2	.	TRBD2	TGTGCCAGCAGCTTGCGGGGGAGGTACGAGCAGTACTTC	CASSLRGRYEQYF
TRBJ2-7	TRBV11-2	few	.	TGTGCCAGCAATCCTAGCTCCTACGAGCAGTACTTC	CASNPSSYEQYF